The clone carrying this TCR beta chain was counted ten times or more. Its antigen remains unknown. Unique molecular identifiers were present on cDNA, and template switching added a universal primer site. In TCRdb, the 5' RACE reads were re-called with MiXCR into one record per CDR3 protein. The data contain 640,000 or so distinct CDR3 sequences, less than 7% of them seen just once; the ten biggest clones take up 1.5% to 2%. The sample originates from a study of identical twins. Whole-study results and caveats: In beta out-of-frame sequences, the excess sharing between twins was weaker. Within monozygotic twins, out-of-frame TCR alpha sharing was underestimated by the models. Cord blood's abundant beta clonotypes had fewer insertions, unlike memory repertoires.

CDR1 is SGHRS and CDR2 is YFSETQ in the germline V gene. This CDR3 contains 17 residues. The J segment lost 6 bases and the V segment lost 3 bases, leaving 13 bases of the junction unmatched. The source material was naive T cells sorted from blood. This TCR was recovered from a man aged 18 to 29 in good health. V usage is TRBV5-1 and J usage is TRBJ2-2, with 8 bases aligning to TRBD2. CDR3 residues: CASSSAGTRHTAGELFF. As DNA, the CDR3 is TGCGCCAGCAGCTCGGCCGGGACTAGACACACTGCCGGGGAGCTGTTTTTT.